This T cell receptor (beta chain) originates from a study of blood T cell repertoires in COVID-19. Sequencing was performed with immunoSEQ multiplex PCR; in TCRdb, only in-frame clones are kept and a portion is missing. Counted here are about 400,000 clones, around 92% occurring once; the ten biggest clones make up 1.5% to 2%. The CDR3 is made up of 14 amino acids. Germline CDR1 reads LGHDT; CDR2 reads YNNKEL (reference sequence). Losses at the gene ends were 4 bases for V and 2 bases for J; bases not matched to a gene: 4. The sequenced sample consisted of PBMCs or T cells enriched from blood (not recorded which). This receptor was identified in a woman aged 25 to 45 who had recovered from COVID-19. The chain recombines TRBV3-1 (or the pseudogene TRBV3-2) with TRBJ2-7, with TRBD1 matching 8 bases. CDR3 amino acids: CASSPGTGAYEQYF. CDR3 coding DNA: TGTGCCAGCAGCCCAGGGACAGGAGCCTACGAGCAGTACTTC.